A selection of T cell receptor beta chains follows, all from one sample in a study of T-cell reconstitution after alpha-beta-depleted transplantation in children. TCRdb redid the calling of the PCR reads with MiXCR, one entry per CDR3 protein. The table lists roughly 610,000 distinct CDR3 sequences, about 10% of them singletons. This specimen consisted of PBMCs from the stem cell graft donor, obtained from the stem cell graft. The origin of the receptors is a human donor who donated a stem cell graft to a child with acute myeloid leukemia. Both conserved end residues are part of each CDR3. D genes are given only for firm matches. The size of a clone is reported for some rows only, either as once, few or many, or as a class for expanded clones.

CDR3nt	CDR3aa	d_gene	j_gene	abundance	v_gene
TGCGCCAGCAGCCTCCGGCGATGGGCTAGCGGGGAGCTGTTTTTT	CASSLRRWASGELFF	NA	TRBJ2-2	many	TRBV5-1
TGCAGTGCTAGAGGTCGAGGGGTAGCGGCCTACAATGAGCAGTTCTTC	CSARGRGVAAYNEQFF	NA	TRBJ2-1	few	TRBV20-1
TGTGCCAGCAGCCCCACAGGGGGGGTGTCACCCCTCCACTTT	CASSPTGGVSPLHF	TRBD1	TRBJ1-6	few	TRBV7-8
TGTGCCAGCAGCCAAGTTTGGGGGGGTGACACTGAAGCTTTCTTT	CASSQVWGGDTEAFF	NA	TRBJ1-1	many	TRBV4-2
TGCGCCAGCAGCCGGGACAACACCGGGGAGCTGTTTTTT	CASSRDNTGELFF	NA	TRBJ2-2	NA	TRBV5-1
TGCAGCGTTGGCGGGAGAACGGGCAATGAGCAGTTCTTC	CSVGGRTGNEQFF	TRBD2	TRBJ2-1	few	TRBV29-1
TGTGCCAGCAGCCGCCTAGGGCAGAGCAATCAGCCCCAGCATTTT	CASSRLGQSNQPQHF	NA	TRBJ1-5	few	TRBV7-8
TGTGCCAGCAGCGGGGGGGCGGCCTACGAGCAGTACTTC	CASSGGAAYEQYF	NA	TRBJ2-7	few	TRBV11-1
TGTGCCAGCAGCAAAGGACAGGGTGTCTCCTACGAGCAGTACTTC	CASSKGQGVSYEQYF	NA	TRBJ2-7	many	TRBV21-1
TGTGCCAGCAGCCAGCCGACCCTCACAGATACGCAGTATTTT	CASSQPTLTDTQYF	NA	TRBJ2-3	NA	TRBV5-6
TGTGCCAGCAGCCCGGACGGAGATTCACCCCTCCACTTT	CASSPDGDSPLHF	NA	TRBJ1-6	many	TRBV3-1
TGCAGTGCTAGACAGGGTACTGAAAAACTGTTTTTT	CSARQGTEKLFF	NA	TRBJ1-4	many	TRBV20-1
TGTGCCAGCAGCGTAGGGGTTAGCGGGAGCCCCTACGAGCAGTACTTC	CASSVGVSGSPYEQYF	TRBD2	TRBJ2-7	few	TRBV9
TGCAGTGCTAGAGATGCCGGGGAGGCCTACAATGAGCAGTTCTTC	CSARDAGEAYNEQFF	NA	TRBJ2-1	NA	TRBV20-1
TGTGCTAGCAGCTTAGACCCTGGGGGGGACAATGAGCAGTTCTTC	CASSLDPGGDNEQFF	TRBD2	TRBJ2-1	few	TRBV7-7
TGCAGTGCTGCCCCAGGGGATGGGACCACAGATACGCAGTATTTT	CSAAPGDGTTDTQYF	NA	TRBJ2-3	many	TRBV20-1
TGCAGCGTTGATAAGGGTGGCTACACCTTC	CSVDKGGYTF	NA	TRBJ1-2	NA	TRBV29-1
TGTGCCAGCAGTGATAGCGGGGCGGTGGGGACCCAGTACTTC	CASSDSGAVGTQYF	TRBD2	TRBJ2-5	NA	TRBV6-1
TGTGCCAGCAGCTGGGATAGCGGGAGTTCCTACAATGAGCAGTTCTTC	CASSWDSGSSYNEQFF	TRBD2	TRBJ2-1	few	TRBV7-2
TGCAGTGCTACGGGACTAGCGGTTAGAAGGGCCTACAATGAGCAGTTCTTC	CSATGLAVRRAYNEQFF	TRBD2	TRBJ2-1	few	TRBV20-1
TGTGCCAGCAGCTTAGGTCTCAGGGTGGCTAGCGAGAACACCGGGGAGCTGTTTTTT	CASSLGLRVASENTGELFF	NA	TRBJ2-2	many	TRBV7-6
TGTGCCAGCAGCTCCACCTCTGGAAACACCATATATTTT	CASSSTSGNTIYF	NA	TRBJ1-3	many	TRBV7-3
TGTGCCAGCAGTTTCTCTAGTGCAGGCGTTGAGCAGTTCTTC	CASSFSSAGVEQFF	NA	TRBJ2-1	few	TRBV12-3/TRBV12-4
TGTGCCAGCAGCGTAGAAGGCGGGAGGGCGAGCTCCTACAATGAGCAGTTCTTC	CASSVEGGRASSYNEQFF	TRBD2	TRBJ2-1	many	TRBV9
TGCAGTGCTAGGAGACCGGGGGGCGGCGGGAGGGCGTACAATGAGCAGTTCTTC	CSARRPGGGGRAYNEQFF	TRBD2	TRBJ2-1	NA	TRBV20-1
TGTGCCAGCAGGAACCGGGACAGGGTCGTCCTGGAGACCCAGTACTTC	CASRNRDRVVLETQYF	TRBD1	TRBJ2-5	NA	TRBV28
TGTGCCAGCAGCTTAAACCCGTCTAGCGGAAACACCGGGGAGCTGTTTTTT	CASSLNPSSGNTGELFF	TRBD2	TRBJ2-2	NA	TRBV7-3
TGCGCCAGCAGCTTGATAAGCGGGAAAGATACGCAGTATTTT	CASSLISGKDTQYF	TRBD2	TRBJ2-3	many	TRBV5-1
TGTGCCAGCGCCCCACTTGGGCCGAACACTGAAGCTTTCTTT	CASAPLGPNTEAFF	NA	TRBJ1-1	few	TRBV12-3/TRBV12-4
TGTGCCAGCAGACTCACAGACATCTCCTACGAGCAGTACTTC	CASRLTDISYEQYF	NA	TRBJ2-7	NA	TRBV7-2
TGCAGCGATACCCCGACAGGGAATGAGCAGTTCTTC	CSDTPTGNEQFF	TRBD1	TRBJ2-1	many	TRBV29-1
TGTGCCAGCAGCTTAGTCTCAGGTTCCTACGAGCAGTACTTC	CASSLVSGSYEQYF	NA	TRBJ2-7	many	TRBV5-1
TGCAGTGCTACCAACGGACTGGACAGAACCTACGAGCAGTACTTC	CSATNGLDRTYEQYF	NA	TRBJ2-7	NA	TRBV20-1
TGCGCCAGCAGCCGTGAGAGTAGCGGGATATCCTACAATGAGCAGTTCTTC	CASSRESSGISYNEQFF	TRBD2	TRBJ2-1	many	TRBV5-1
TGTGCCAGCTCGGATCAACAGGGGGAGACCGAAAAACTGTTTTTT	CASSDQQGETEKLFF	TRBD1	TRBJ1-4	NA	TRBV18
TGCAGCGTAGCATTGGGGACAGGAGGGCAAGAGACCCAGTACTTC	CSVALGTGGQETQYF	TRBD1	TRBJ2-5	few	TRBV29-1
TGTGCCAGCTCACCAAGGTCCAGCGGGGGAACGGGGGAGACCCAGTACTTC	CASSPRSSGGTGETQYF	TRBD2	TRBJ2-5	NA	TRBV18
TGTGCCAGCAGTTTACTCCCAGCATATGGCTACACCTTC	CASSLLPAYGYTF	NA	TRBJ1-2	NA	TRBV12-3/TRBV12-4
TGTGCCAGCGCCACGAGGGGCGGACCGGCGGAGACCCAGTACTTC	CASATRGGPAETQYF	NA	TRBJ2-5	few	TRBV3-1
TGTGCCAGCAGCCCCGGGACAAAAAACTACGAGCAGTACTTC	CASSPGTKNYEQYF	NA	TRBJ2-7	NA	TRBV7-2
TGCGCCAGCAGCTTGGAAGGGGGCAACACAGATACGCAGTATTTT	CASSLEGGNTDTQYF	TRBD1	TRBJ2-3	few	TRBV5-1
TGTGCCAGTAGTATAGACTTAGGACCTACCTACGAGCAGTACTTC	CASSIDLGPTYEQYF	NA	TRBJ2-7	NA	TRBV19
TGTGCCAGCAGTTTAAGGGACCCCATATACAATGAGCAGTTCTTC	CASSLRDPIYNEQFF	NA	TRBJ2-1	few	TRBV27
TGTGCCAGCAGTCGACAGGTTAGCAATCAGCCCCAGCATTTT	CASSRQVSNQPQHF	NA	TRBJ1-5	many	TRBV28
TGTGCCAGCAGCCAAGGGACGTGGCAGTACTTC	CASSQGTWQYF	NA	TRBJ2-7	many	TRBV4-2
TGCAGTGCTTCCAGACTAGCTGCTAGCGGGGAAAACATTCAGTACTTC	CSASRLAASGENIQYF	TRBD2	TRBJ2-4	NA	TRBV20-1
TGTGCCACCAAAAGGACGGTCTCTATCAATGAGCAGTTCTTC	CATKRTVSINEQFF	NA	TRBJ2-1	few	TRBV28
TGTGCCAGCTCGTCGGCTCCGGGACCAGGGGACACTGAAGCTTTCTTT	CASSSAPGPGDTEAFF	NA	TRBJ1-1	once	TRBV18
TGTGCCAGCAGTCCCTGGGGGGGCTCCTACAATGAGCAGTTCTTC	CASSPWGGSYNEQFF	TRBD2	TRBJ2-1	many	TRBV6-1
TGTGCCAGCAGACCGATAGCGAACACCGGGGAGCTGTTTTTT	CASRPIANTGELFF	NA	TRBJ2-2	NA	TRBV12-3/TRBV12-4
TGTGCCAGCAGTGGGACTGGTCTCGGTTGGAATGAGCAGTTCTTC	CASSGTGLGWNEQFF	NA	TRBJ2-1	few	TRBV28
TGTGCCAGCAGCAGTAGCGGGAGGATCGAGACCCAGTACTTC	CASSSSGRIETQYF	TRBD2	TRBJ2-5	NA	TRBV28
TGTGCCACCAGTGGTTTAATTGGGGAAGCTTTCTTT	CATSGLIGEAFF	NA	TRBJ1-1	NA	TRBV24-1
TGTGCCAGCAGCTTTGTTGTGCCGGTTAGCTCTGGGGCCAACGTCCTGACTTTC	CASSFVVPVSSGANVLTF	NA	TRBJ2-6	few	TRBV7-8
TGTGCCAGCACCTTCTCCGGGAGGGACACCGGGGAGCTGTTTTTT	CASTFSGRDTGELFF	TRBD2	TRBJ2-2	few	TRBV12-3/TRBV12-4
TGCAGTGCTAGAGAACCCGGTAGCGGCGCCTACGAGCAGTACTTC	CSAREPGSGAYEQYF	NA	TRBJ2-7	NA	TRBV20-1